The 25 T cell receptor beta chains in this list originate from one sample, sequenced in a study of blood T cell repertoires in COVID-19. The protocol was immunoSEQ multiplex PCR, while the TCRdb copy is restricted to in-frame clones and leaves out a portion. The profile shows 65,000 to 85,000 clones, around 82% of them singletons. Sequencing was performed on peripheral blood. The receptors stem from a man between 45 and 60 years old with active COVID-19.

V and J are TRBV6-5 and TRBJ1-4; D call uncertain. The V gene lost 5 bases and the J gene lost 7 bases, with 17 bases spanning the gap. The length of the CDR3 is 15 residues. Germline V gives CDR1 MNHEY, CDR2 SVGAGI. CDR3 protein: CASSTGGGSSEKLFF. CDR3 DNA: TGTGCCAGCAGTACGGGCGGAGGATCCAGTGAAAAACTGTTTTTT.

V is TRBV6-6 and J is TRBJ1-2; TRBD1 matches at 8 bases. V dropped 5 bases and J dropped 4; count of bases not matched to a gene: 12. The germline V gene has CDR1 MNHNY and CDR2 SVGAGI (reference sequence). CDR3 length equals 16 residues. CDR3 sequence (DNA): TGTGCCAGCAGTCGACAGGGGCCGAACTCGCTCTATGGCTACACCTTC. Translating gives CASSRQGPNSLYGYTF.

J is TRBJ2-5 and V is TRBV24-1; 8 bases match TRBD2. The germline gives CDR1 KGHDR, CDR2 SFDVKD. Trimming took 1 base from V and 4 from J; bases not matched to a gene: 4. CDR3 size: 15 residues. CDR3 DNA sequence: TGTGCCACCAGTGATTTAGGGGCGGGAGGAGAGACCCAGTACTTC. This encodes CATSDLGAGGETQYF.

The rearrangement uses TRBV28 and TRBJ2-7, with TRBD1 matching 8 bases. The CDR3 covers 15 residues. V trimming: 5 bases; J trimming: 5 bases; junction bases outside the gene matches: 11. Germline CDR1 is MDHEN and CDR2 is SYDVKM. The CDR3 coding sequence is TGTGCCAGCAGTGGGCGACAGGGGAGTTTCGACGAGCAGTACTTC. Translated: CASSGRQGSFDEQYF.

This clone occurred a few times. The chain combines TRBV11-2 with TRBJ1-4, with 7 bases identical to TRBD1. The V gene's germline CDR1 is SGHAT and CDR2 FQNNGV. This CDR3 is built from 14 residues. With 5 bases clipped from V and 4 bases from J, the junction kept 4 bases outside the gene matches. The CDR3 protein is CASSGDSLNEKLFF. DNA of the CDR3: TGTGCCAGCAGCGGGGACAGTCTTAATGAAAAACTGTTTTTT.

The chain links TRBV24-1 to TRBJ1-5, with a weak D call TRBD1 (6 bases). This CDR3 has 15 amino acids. The germline CDR1 and CDR2 sequences are KGHDR and SFDVKD. Trimming took 0 bases from V and 4 from J, leaving 9 bases between them. This CDR3 reads CATSDLPGTNQPQHF. CDR3 sequence (DNA): TGTGCCACCAGTGATTTGCCCGGGACAAATCAGCCCCAGCATTTT.

This chain connects TRBV9 to TRBJ2-3; D ambiguous. V lost 0 bases to trimming and J lost 0 bases, with 5 bases between them. CDR1 is SGDLS, CDR2 YYNGEE, per germline. This CDR3 is built from 14 residues. Here the CDR3 reads CASSVASSTDTQYF. CDR3 in DNA: TGTGCCAGCAGCGTAGCATCAAGCACAGATACGCAGTATTTT.

The rearrangement uses TRBV5-8 and TRBJ1-6, with 8 nucleotides matching TRBD1. This CDR3 region has 16 residues. Germline V lookup: CDR1 SGHTS, CDR2 YDEGEE. Losses at the gene ends were 4 bases for V and 2 bases for J; bases not matched to a gene: 5. The CDR3 loop is CASSRTGRTYNSPLHF. DNA for the CDR3: TGTGCCAGCAGCAGGACAGGGAGAACCTATAATTCACCCCTCCACTTT. Variable domain in full (rest from reference TRBV5-8 and TRBJ1-6): EAGVTQSPTHLIKTRGQQATLRCSPISGHTSVYWYQQALGLGLQFLLWYDEGEERNRGNFPPRFSGRQFPNYSSELNVNALELEDSALYLCASSRTGRTYNSPLHFGNGTRLTVT.

The rearrangement uses TRBV7-2 and TRBJ2-5; D is uncertain. Germline loops: CDR1 SGHTA, CDR2 FQGNSA. The CDR3 extends over 14 amino acids. Deletions cut 5 bases from V and 5 bases from J, with 15 bases between. CDR3 residues: CASSLSGDRETQYF. DNA of the CDR3: TGTGCCAGCAGCCTTTCCGGAGATAGGGAGACCCAGTACTTC. The full variable domain, its missing parts supplied by reference TRBV7-2 and TRBJ2-5, is GAGVSQSPSNKVTEKGKDVELRCDPISGHTALYWYRQSLGQGLEFLIYFQGNSAPDKSGLPSDRFSAERTGGSVSTLTIQRTQQEDSAVYLCASSLSGDRETQYFGPGTRLLVL.

The chain joins TRBV7-9 to TRBJ1-4, with D perhaps TRBD1 (6 bases). Germline V gene sequence: CDR1 SEHNR, CDR2 FQNEAQ (reference sequence). The CDR3 has 15 amino acids. Trimming stripped 1 base from V and 7 bases from J, with 13 bases between. CDR3 DNA sequence: TGTGCCAGCAGCTTAGATCTGGGGGCTGGTGAAAAACTGTTTTTT. Encoded protein: CASSLDLGAGEKLFF.

The chain recombines TRBV27 with TRBJ2-3, with 9 bases fitting TRBD2. The CDR3 has 16 amino acids. The V gene's germline CDR1 is MNHEY and CDR2 SMNVEV (reference sequence). Germline trimming cut 4 bases from V and 4 bases from J; bases unmatched to any gene: 9. The CDR3 region is CASSSGGRGNPDTQYF. The CDR3 bases are TGTGCCAGCAGTTCAGGCGGGAGGGGGAACCCAGATACGCAGTATTTT.

V gene TRBV5-4 combines with J gene TRBJ2-5; TRBD2 aligns across 12 bases. The trim removed 4 bases at V and 0 bases at J, leaving 4 bases unmatched. This CDR3 is built from 16 residues. Germline CDR1 is SGHNT and CDR2 is YYREEE (reference sequence). CDR3: CASSQTSGGDQETQYF. In DNA, the CDR3 is TGTGCCAGCAGCCAGACTAGCGGGGGCGACCAAGAGACCCAGTACTTC.

This chain joins TRBV10-3 and TRBJ1-1, with D hard to call. The CDR3 sequence is 12 residues long. The germline V and J ends were trimmed by 2 bases and 4 bases, with 5 bases remaining between them. Germline CDR1 reads ENHRY; CDR2 reads SYGVKD. Here the CDR3 reads CAISEGGTEAFF. As DNA, the CDR3 is TGTGCCATCAGTGAGGGAGGCACTGAAGCTTTCTTT.

This clone was seen a single time. The J gene is TRBJ2-1, the V gene TRBV19; D is possibly TRBD2 (6 bases). This CDR3 spans 14 amino acids. The ends were cut back, 2 bases at V and 7 bases at J, with 12 bases in the middle. Germline V gene data show CDR1 as LNHDA and CDR2 as SQIVND (reference sequence). CDR3: CASSISLATNEQFF. The CDR3 bases are TGTGCCAGTAGTATATCCCTAGCGACGAATGAGCAGTTCTTC.

This clone was observed a handful of times. This chain joins TRBV5-6 and TRBJ2-1; 7 positions agree with TRBD1. The CDR3 is made up of 16 amino acids. Germline CDR1 is SGHDT and CDR2 is YYEEEE. Trimming took 6 bases from V and 2 from J; bases not matched to a gene: 11. The chain's CDR3 is CASTDRDLETYNEQFF. For the CDR3, the DNA is TGTGCCAGCACAGACAGGGATTTGGAGACCTACAATGAGCAGTTCTTC.

The J gene is TRBJ2-2, the V gene TRBV11-3; possibly TRBD2 for D (5 bases). CDR1 is SGHNT and CDR2 is YENEEA in the germline V gene. This CDR3 comprises 17 residues. V lost 6 bases and J lost 6, with 23 bases in between. DNA for the CDR3: TGTGCCAGCAGTCGCGAGTCGGAGGCAGTTGTAGCCGGGGAGCTGTTTTTT. It yields the protein CASSRESEAVVAGELFF.

The V and J genes are TRBV7-9 and TRBJ2-1; 7 bases fit TRBD1. CDR1 SEHNR and CDR2 FQNEAQ come from the germline V gene (reference sequence). The CDR3 runs 13 residues. V gave up 3 bases and J gave up 5 bases; unmatched junction bases: 1. The CDR3 coding sequence is TGTGCCAGCAGCTTTGGGACAGACAATGAGCAGTTCTTC. Translating gives CASSFGTDNEQFF.

Points on this clone: The junction departs from germline at one end; a sequencing error may be responsible. The chain employs TRBV7-7 and TRBJ2-2, with D perhaps matching TRBD2 (6 bases). The CDR3 extends over 15 amino acids. From germline, CDR1 is SSHAT and CDR2 FNYEAQ (reference sequence). The CDR3: CASSLAPGGAGELFF. Here the CDR3 DNA reads TGTGCTAGCAGCTTAGCCCCGGGCGGGGCCGGGGAGCTGTTTTTT.

J is TRBJ1-4 and V is TRBV19; D might be TRBD1 (5 bases). The germline V gene encodes CDR1 LNHDA and CDR2 SQIVND (reference sequence). V lost 4 bases, J lost 8 bases, and 11 bases lay in between. The length of the CDR3 is 13 residues. CDR3 sequence (DNA): TGTGCCAGTAGTAGGCAGGGCCACGAAAAACTGTTTTTT. Translating it yields CASSRQGHEKLFF.

In DNA form, the CDR3 reads TGTGCCAGCTCACCATCGGGGGGGGTATTCGAGCAGTACTTC. Translation gives CASSPSGGVFEQYF. The chain recombines TRBV18 with TRBJ2-7; 8 bases are a match to TRBD2. The junction had 6 bases not matched to a gene; V was cut back by 2 bases and J by 6 bases. The CDR3 is 14 residues long. Germline values: CDR1 KGHSH, CDR2 LQKENI.

The V gene is TRBV18, the J gene TRBJ2-5, with 11 bases that match TRBD2. The CDR3 contains 16 residues. Per the germline V gene, CDR1 is KGHSH and CDR2 is LQKENI. V trimming: 3 bases; J trimming: 3 bases; junction bases outside the gene matches: 6. CDR3 sequence (DNA): TGTGCCAGCTCACCCCCCACTAGCGGGAGCGAAGAGACCCAGTACTTC. Translated: CASSPPTSGSEETQYF.

V gene TRBV7-9 combines with J gene TRBJ2-5; 13 bases are a match to TRBD2. The CDR3 totals 17 residues. After removal of 5 bases from V and 3 bases from J, the junction contained 9 bases not matched to a gene. The germline V gene encodes CDR1 SEHNR and CDR2 FQNEAQ (reference sequence). The CDR3 protein is CASSPKRLAGGEETQYF. CDR3 DNA sequence: TGTGCCAGCAGCCCCAAGAGACTAGCGGGGGGAGAAGAGACCCAGTACTTC.

This clone is a singleton in its sample. The V call is TRBV6-2 or TRBV6-3, the J call TRBJ2-7; D not certain. The CDR3 extends over 12 amino acids. Germline V lookup: CDR1 MNHEY, CDR2 SVGEGT. V was pared by 2 bases and J by 4 bases, with 6 bases between. The CDR3 nucleotides are TGTGCCAGCAGTTACGCGAATTACGAGCAGTACTTC. Its protein product is CASSYANYEQYF.

The rearrangement links TRBV28 to TRBJ1-2; 9 bases line up with TRBD1. The length of the CDR3 is 13 residues. Germline CDR1 and CDR2: MDHEN and SYDVKM. V was pared by 5 bases and J by 8 bases, with 6 bases of the junction left unmatched. CDR3 region: CASSHTGGSGYTF. The CDR3 nucleotides read TGTGCCAGCAGTCACACAGGGGGCTCAGGCTACACCTTC.

The chain recombines TRBV18 with TRBJ2-1, with D possibly TRBD1 on 5 matching bases. This CDR3 comprises 14 residues. Germline values: CDR1 KGHSH, CDR2 LQKENI. V was cut by 6 bases and J by 9 bases, with 18 bases left in between. In DNA form, the CDR3 reads TGTGCCAGCTCCCTCGAACGGACACGCCCTGAGCAGTTCTTC. It encodes CASSLERTRPEQFF.